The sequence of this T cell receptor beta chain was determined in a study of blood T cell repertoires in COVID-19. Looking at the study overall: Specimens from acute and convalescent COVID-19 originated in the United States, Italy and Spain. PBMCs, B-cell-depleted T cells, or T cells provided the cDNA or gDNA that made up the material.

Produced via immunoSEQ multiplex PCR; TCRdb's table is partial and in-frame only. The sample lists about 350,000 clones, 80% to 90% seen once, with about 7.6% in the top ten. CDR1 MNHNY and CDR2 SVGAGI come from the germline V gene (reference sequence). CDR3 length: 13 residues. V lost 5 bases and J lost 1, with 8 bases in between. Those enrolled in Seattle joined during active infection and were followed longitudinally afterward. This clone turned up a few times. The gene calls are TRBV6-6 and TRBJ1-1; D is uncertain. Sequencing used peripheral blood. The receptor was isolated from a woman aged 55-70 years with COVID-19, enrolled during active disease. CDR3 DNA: TGTGCCAGCAGTCCCCGGGGGAACACTGAAGCTTTCTTT. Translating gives CASSPRGNTEAFF.